These 18 T cell receptor beta chains originate from one sample sequenced in a study of blood T cell repertoires in COVID-19. Method: immunoSEQ multiplex PCR; TCRdb's copy keeps in-frame clones and lacks some. There are tens of thousands of clones in the sample; roughly 90% occur only once, and more than 15% lies in the top ten. Sequences were obtained from peripheral blood. The receptors derive from a woman aged 80 or over with active or convalescent COVID-19.

The genes are TRBV2 and TRBJ2-1, with D perhaps matching TRBD2 (5 bases). The CDR3 is 16 residues long. V dropped 3 bases and J dropped 3 bases, with 15 bases sitting between them. Germline-derived CDR1 and CDR2 are SNHLY and FYNNEI. CDR3 sequence (DNA): TGTGCCAGCAGTGAGGAGAGGAGCGGCATCTACAATGAGCAGTTCTTC. Its protein is CASSEERSGIYNEQFF.

The chain links TRBV6-4 to TRBJ2-1, with a tentative D call TRBD2 (6 bases). This CDR3 is built from 15 residues. V gave up 2 bases and J gave up 7 bases, with 15 bases separating them. CDR1 is MRHNA and CDR2 is SNTAGT in the germline V gene. The CDR3 loop reads CASSDEGAGLNEQFF. CDR3 DNA: TGTGCCAGCAGTGACGAGGGTGCGGGGCTGAATGAGCAGTTCTTC.

The chain carries TRBV7-2 and TRBJ2-5; TRBD2 might be the D (6 bases). The V end was cut by 5 bases, the J end by 2 bases, with 12 bases between. Germline lookup yields CDR1 SGHTA and CDR2 FQGNSA. This CDR3 has 14 residues. As DNA, the CDR3 is TGTGCCAGCAGCAAAGGGACTGCTCAAGAGACCCAGTACTTC. Its translation: CASSKGTAQETQYF.

The chain couples TRBV13 to TRBJ2-7; 14 positions agree with TRBD2. Trimming removed 0 bases from V and 2 bases from J; junction bases left unmatched: 3. This CDR3 spans 17 amino acids. Germline assignment: CDR1 PRHDT and CDR2 FYEKMQ (reference sequence). CDR3 nucleotide sequence: TGTGCCAGCAGCTTAGGCCCGACTAGCGGGGGGGCCTACGAGCAGTACTTC. This encodes CASSLGPTSGGAYEQYF.

The V gene is TRBV2, the J gene TRBJ2-3, with 12 bases fitting TRBD2. The CDR3 spans 18 residues. J lost 3 bases, V lost 2 bases, and 9 bases had no gene match. Germline CDR1 SNHLY, CDR2 FYNNEI. The CDR3 here is CASSEFFWTSGETDTQYF. DNA for the CDR3: TGTGCCAGCAGTGAATTCTTCTGGACTAGCGGGGAGACAGATACGCAGTATTTT.

To note about this clone: Mismatch with germline at one junction end may stem from a read error. The V and J genes are TRBV18 and TRBJ1-2; tentative D call: TRBD1 (5 bases). Germline CDR1 is KGHSH and CDR2 is LQKENI. The CDR3 is 12 amino acids. In nucleotides, the CDR3 is TGTGCCAGCTCAGATAGGGACTACGGCTACACCTTC. Protein product: CASSDRDYGYTF.

The gene calls are TRBV9 and TRBJ2-6; weak D call: TRBD2 (6 bases). This CDR3 is built from 16 residues. CDR1 and CDR2 (germline): SGDLS, YYNGEE. Trimming removed 4 bases at V and 0 bases at J, with 11 bases between. The CDR3 loop reads CASSKGTYSGANVLTF. The CDR3 nucleotides read TGTGCCAGCAGCAAAGGGACTTACTCTGGGGCCAACGTCCTGACTTTC.

CDR3 nucleotides: TGTGCCAGCAGTTACCGCGCGGCAGGGGACTATGGCTACACCTTC. Translating it yields CASSYRAAGDYGYTF. The genes are TRBV6-2 or TRBV6-3 and TRBJ1-2; D is possibly TRBD1 (6 bases). Deletions cut 2 bases from V and 3 bases from J, with 13 bases between. Germline-derived CDR1 and CDR2 are MNHEY and SVGEGT. CDR3 size: 15 residues.

The gene calls are TRBV9 and TRBJ1-6; D is possibly TRBD1 (5 bases). This CDR3 has 16 amino acids. V was trimmed by 3 bases and J by 5 bases, leaving 15 bases between them. The germline V gene has CDR1 SGDLS and CDR2 YYNGEE. The CDR3 DNA follows: TGTGCCAGCAGCGCAAAATCGGGACTGCATAATTCACCCCTCCACTTT. Residues: CASSAKSGLHNSPLHF.

V usage is TRBV28 and J usage is TRBJ1-2, with 9 nucleotides matching TRBD1. Unmatched junction bases numbered 1, after V lost 8 bases and J lost 0 bases. The CDR3 runs to 13 residues. Germline CDR1 MDHEN, CDR2 SYDVKM. CDR3 in amino acids: CASGTGSNYGYTF. The CDR3 coding sequence is TGTGCCAGCGGGACAGGGTCTAACTATGGCTACACCTTC.

The V gene is TRBV11-3, the J gene TRBJ2-1; TRBD2 agrees at 8 bases. With 1 base clipped from V and 9 bases from J, the junction kept 5 bases outside the gene matches. Germline CDR1 SGHNT, CDR2 YENEEA. The CDR3 extends over 14 amino acids. CDR3 bases: TGTGCCAGCAGCTTAGCGGGGGGGCAGGGTGAGCAGTTCTTC. As protein: CASSLAGGQGEQFF.

The CDR3 here is CASSQALINYGYTF. In DNA, the CDR3 is TGTGCCAGCAGCCAGGCCTTAATTAACTATGGCTACACCTTC. The chain combines TRBV4-2 with TRBJ1-2; no reliable D call. The germline V and J ends were trimmed by 3 bases and 1 base, with 9 bases remaining between them. The length of the CDR3 is 14 residues. Looked up from germline, CDR1 is LGHNA and CDR2 is YNFKEQ.

The chain couples TRBV6-2 or TRBV6-3 to TRBJ2-3; no firm D call. The CDR3 runs to 12 residues. CDR1 and CDR2 (germline): MNHEY, SVGEGT. V lost 5 bases, J lost 2 bases, and 5 bases lay in between. The chain's CDR3 is CASSQHTDTQYF. The CDR3 bases are TGTGCCAGCAGTCAACACACAGATACGCAGTATTTT.

The V call is TRBV3-1 (or the pseudogene TRBV3-2), the J call TRBJ1-3, with D possibly being TRBD1 (6 bases). V gave up 1 base and J gave up 0 bases, with 10 bases separating them. This CDR3 is 16 amino acids long. The V gene's germline CDR1 is LGHDT and CDR2 YNNKEL (reference sequence). The CDR3 sequence: CASSQATGSSGNTIYF. Written as DNA, the CDR3 is TGTGCCAGCAGCCAAGCCACAGGGAGCTCTGGAAACACCATATATTTT.

The chain employs TRBV5-1 and TRBJ2-5; D ambiguous. This CDR3 is built from 15 residues. Trimming took 1 base from V and 2 from J, leaving 12 bases between them. CDR1 and CDR2 (germline): SGHRS, YFSETQ. This chain's CDR3 is CASSLSATDQETQYF. In DNA, the CDR3 is TGCGCCAGCAGCTTGTCAGCCACAGATCAAGAGACCCAGTACTTC.

The rearrangement joins TRBV7-3 to TRBJ1-1; weak D call: TRBD1 (6 bases). V lost 2 bases and J 4 bases, leaving 14 bases between the germline ends. The length of the CDR3 is 15 residues. Germline lookup yields CDR1 SGHTA and CDR2 FQGTGA. The DNA for the CDR3 is TGTGCCAGCAGCTTAGGGGCGGGGGGCCCCACTGAAGCTTTCTTT. Translating gives CASSLGAGGPTEAFF.

This clone was observed a single time. V usage is TRBV15 and J usage is TRBJ1-1; D is ambiguous. In germline, CDR1 is LNHNV, CDR2 YYDKDF (reference sequence). Trimming shortened V by 1 base and J by 6 bases, and 15 bases separated the two germline ends. The CDR3 loop spans 15 amino acids. The CDR3 coding sequence is TGTGCCACCAGCAGAGGGGCAGCCAGCAAGGCTGAAGCTTTCTTT. This codes for CATSRGAASKAEAFF.

The rearrangement uses TRBV9 and TRBJ1-4; tentatively, D is TRBD1 (6 bases). Germline V gene lookup returns CDR1 SGDLS and CDR2 YYNGEE. Deletions cut 4 bases from V and 8 bases from J, with 15 bases between. The CDR3 extends over 14 amino acids. The CDR3 nucleotides are TGTGCCAGCAGCACCCCGGGACAACTCGAAAAACTGTTTTTT. Translated: CASSTPGQLEKLFF.